This T cell receptor beta chain was recovered during a study of shared clonotypes between healthy human individuals (dated by TCRdb to 2018 to 2021). Context from the whole study: The cohort comprised a couple of women and three men aged 18 to 49 years. Per donor, three plates each were used for CD4 naive and CD4 memory, two for CD8 naive, and one for CD8 memory. To estimate repertoire size and how much clonotypes are shared between individuals, the study performed deep sequencing of blood TCR repertoires from about 5 healthy adults. Libraries were prepared and TCR repertoires were sequenced by different laboratories using diverse techniques, in order to increase sequencing depth and limit assay-specific biases. Leukapheresis yielded between about 0.85 and 10 billion PBMCs per donor. Overall results and qualifications from the work: The small number of donors limited the genetic and exposure-history diversity represented. Sampling was restricted to blood, and TCR repertoires in tissue are likely to differ from TCR repertoires in blood. Incomplete sequencing was indicated by rarefaction of sorted-subset datasets, despite the large sequencing depth. Pairwise subsampling indicated that sequencing depth was expected to affect the degree of clonotype sharing among donors. Compared with non-shared clonotypes, the clonotypes found in all four sorted-subset donors had higher generation probabilities. Sharing across four donors was observed for approximately 4.6% of naive CD4, about 3.2% of naive CD8, 2% to 2.5% of memory CD4, and roughly 0.4% of memory CD8 clonotypes. Naive subsets generally had larger estimated clonotype richness than memory subsets did.

Healthy HIV-negative adults with no recently reported acute infections or vaccinations were included as donors. Every donor was a Caucasian adult living in Nashville, Tennessee, USA. Magnetic negative selection was used to enrich CD4+ T cells, after which naive cells were positively selected on CD45RA and the negative fraction became the memory subset. Blood was obtained by leukapheresis, after which PBMCs were separated by Ficoll-Histopaque density gradient centrifugation and cryopreserved in liquid nitrogen vapor phase. Analytical flow cytometry was used to check the purity and quantity of each magnetically sorted T cell population. Genomic DNA was isolated from every sorted fraction and measured by UV absorbance on a Nanodrop 2000c. Using the deep immunoSEQ assay, multiplex PCR amplified TCR CDR3 regions from genomic DNA. Extracted genomic DNA from each cell subset was distributed evenly across all wells of several immunoSEQ 96-well plates, and each plate was treated as a replicate. For sorted subsets, each replicate PCR was loaded with 200 ng genomic DNA, equivalent to roughly 30,000 T cell genomes. Purified libraries were quantified with a Qubit 3.0 fluorometer, sized on a Bioanalyzer 2100, and re-quantified with the KAPA Library Quantification kit. Each immunoSEQ 96-well plate was sequenced on its own single-read 150-cycle Illumina NextSeq 550 flow cell. Regarding the original processing steps: Because the immunoSEQ output held only junctional sequences and lacked quality scores, the filtering could not match the filtering applied to full-length reads. Sequences were annotated with PyIR, a Python wrapper for IgBLAST v1.9, using IMGT germline references to assign V/J genes and CDR3. Reads with weak V/J assignments (E-value above 1e-6), missing CDR3, stop codons, out-of-frame junctions, or ambiguous translated residues were removed. A V3J clonotype was defined by an identical inferred V gene, J gene, and CDR3 amino acid sequence. The percentage overlap between two repertoires was calculated by dividing the number of shared unique clonotypes by the size of the smaller repertoire. Repertoire richness was assessed with RTK rarefaction, the Chao1 estimator, and Recon v2.1 estimates of unobserved clonotypes. For all TCRbeta clonotypes obtained by the gDNA method from a few donors, generation probabilities were computed with OLGA. TCRdb retrieved this table from immuneACCESS and kept in-frame rearrangements only. Not all clones are present; in checked studies, unresolved V genes account for under half, and no reason is known for the remainder. V, J and clone size were drawn from that table, and D and trimming were deduced from the DNA. This sample is represented by hundreds of thousands of clones; less than 85% of them were singletons. Of the sample, 1.5% to 2% falls within the top ten clones.

The CDR3 runs 14 residues from the cysteine to the phenylalanine. Only CDR3 DNA remains: 42 bases, in frame from the first base. The germline V gene yields MDHEN for CDR1 and SYDVKM for CDR2. V loses 6 bases at its end and J loses 7 bases; junction bases beyond the gene matches: 9. Concerning this clone: This receptor's antigen is unknown. No much larger clone is present one base from it, and per-base qualities are unavailable.

The chain is made from TRBV28 and TRBJ2-1, with TRBD2 matching 7 junction bases. This receptor was taken from a woman aged 30 to 39 in good health. Sequencing input: memory CD4+ T cells sorted from blood. Read against the paper, the sample's cell subset or site label means: CD45RA-negative fraction. The DNA sequence is given as TGTGCCAGCAGAGTTTTACGGGGAGGGAATGAGCAGTTCTTC. It specifies CASRVLRGGNEQFF.